Listed here is a single TCR beta chain. V lost 10 bases to trimming and J lost 5 bases; unmatched junction nucleotides: 15. CDR3 length equals 15 residues. In germline, CDR1 is SGHTS, CDR2 YDEGEE. This record comes from a study of blood T cell repertoires in COVID-19. Across the whole study: T cells, B-cell-depleted T cells, or PBMCs provided the cDNA or gDNA that served as material.

The table came from immunoSEQ multiplex PCR; TCRdb's copy has only in-frame clones and leaves some out. The table has about 120,000 clones, approximately 71% seen once. The material sequenced was peripheral blood. The receptor was isolated from a human donor in a cohort sampled during active COVID-19. This rearrangement joins TRBV5-8 to TRBJ2-7, with 10 bases aligning to TRBD2. Written as DNA, the CDR3 is TGTGCCGGGTACGCGGGCAGCGGGAGGGTTGACGAGCAGTACTTC. It translates to CAGYAGSGRVDEQYF. Filled out from reference TRBV5-8 and TRBJ2-7, the complete variable domain reads EAGVTQSPTHLIKTRGQQATLRCSPISGHTSVYWYQQALGLGLQFLLWYDEGEERNRGNFPPRFSGRQFPNYSSELNVNALELEDSALYLCAGYAGSGRVDEQYFGPGTRLTVT.